This is a list of T cell receptor beta chains from one sample in a study of cytomegalovirus exposure and HLA in healthy donors. The method was immunoSEQ multiplex PCR; TCRdb's version includes in-frame clones alone and lacks a portion of them. Of about 160,000 clones in the sample, about four fifths were seen once. Sequencing input: PBMCs. These receptors were collected from a man aged 25-45 years in good health and CMV-seronegative. The conserved cysteine and the conserved F or W are not part of the CDR3 here.

j_call v_call cdr3_aa
TRBJ2-3 TRBV28 ASSLGTFLADTQY
TRBJ1-2 TRBV7-9 ASSLSTGAYGYT
TRBJ2-5 TRBV27 ASSSRLVVGQRGETQY
TRBJ2-1 TRBV5-4 ASRLAGGPYNEQF
TRBJ1-1 TRBV5-1 ASSSLRSRNTEAF
TRBJ2-1 TRBV7-2 ASSARDRENNEQF
TRBJ1-2 TRBV5-8 ASSLEGASRGYT
TRBJ2-1 TRBV28 ASSYLNEQF
TRBJ2-7 TRBV29-1 SAVQGARNEQY
TRBJ2-2 TRBV5-1 ASSFRLAELTGELF
TRBJ2-7 TRBV7-3 ASSPLGVGSYEQY
TRBJ1-1 TRBV4-1 ASSLQGWVSAF
TRBJ1-1 TRBV30 AWSTTQGSTEAF
TRBJ2-7 TRBV28 ASTPGGYYEQY
TRBJ2-3 TRBV11-2 ASSSSGLAGGTSSDTQY
TRBJ2-5 TRBV5-4 ASSLNSAGETQY
TRBJ2-1 TRBV7-9 ASSLQTTGVDNEQF
TRBJ1-5 TRBV7-8 ASSPRVGSQPQH
TRBJ1-2 TRBV27 ASSLGEKDMRGYT
TRBJ2-7 TRBV29-1 SVRGRTGLDEQY
TRBJ2-2 TRBV10-1 ASSQTAGTALTGELF
TRBJ1-1 TRBV28 ASSFPPLGRLNTEAF
TRBJ1-5 TRBV18 ASSPLRDQPQH
TRBJ1-4 TRBV7-9 ASSFRGGATNEKLF
TRBJ1-1 TRBV10-3 AISGTGGTEAF
TRBJ2-1 TRBV25-1 ASSAPPGTSFYNEQF
TRBJ2-7 TRBV5-1 ASSLDGSSQQY
TRBJ1-5 TRBV25-1 ASSPLGVQPQH
TRBJ1-4 TRBV27 ASSGGQGYEKLF
TRBJ1-5 TRBV28 ASIGRLNQPQH
TRBJ2-1 TRBV9 ASTTGTQVYNEQF
TRBJ2-7 TRBV21-1 ASPSEY
TRBJ1-5 TRBV28 ASSPLLYQPQH
TRBJ2-7 TRBV9 ASSVGAESYEQY
TRBJ1-2 TRBV9 ASSVLAGDDGYT
TRBJ1-1 TRBV27 ASSITGTGFTEAF
TRBJ2-7 TRBV5-6 ASSFRDRGGEQY